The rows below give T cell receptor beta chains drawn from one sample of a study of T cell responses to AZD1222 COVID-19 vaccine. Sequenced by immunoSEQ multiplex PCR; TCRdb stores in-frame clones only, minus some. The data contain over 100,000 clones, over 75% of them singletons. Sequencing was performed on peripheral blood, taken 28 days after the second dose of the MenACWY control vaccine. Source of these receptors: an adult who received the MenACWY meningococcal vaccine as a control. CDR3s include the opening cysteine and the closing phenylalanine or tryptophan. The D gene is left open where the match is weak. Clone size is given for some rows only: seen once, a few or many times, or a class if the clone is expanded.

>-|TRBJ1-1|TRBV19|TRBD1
CASSMGQGVTEAFF
TGTGCCAGTAGTATGGGGCAGGGGGTCACTGAAGCTTTCTTT
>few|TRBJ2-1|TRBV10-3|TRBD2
CAISSSGSVNEQFF
TGTGCCATCAGCAGTAGCGGGAGTGTGAATGAGCAGTTCTTC
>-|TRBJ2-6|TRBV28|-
CASSFTRGANVLTF
TGTGCCAGCAGTTTTACGCGAGGGGCCAACGTCCTGACTTTC
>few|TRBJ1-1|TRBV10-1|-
CASSPGDGIREGRAFF
TGCGCCAGCAGTCCCGGAGATGGGATTCGCGAAGGTCGAGCTTTCTTT
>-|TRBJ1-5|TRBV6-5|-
CASSYSGDLIQPQHF
TGTGCCAGCAGTTACTCAGGGGATTTAATTCAGCCCCAGCATTTT
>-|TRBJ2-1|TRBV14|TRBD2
CASSPYPRTSGGAHNEQFF
TGTGCCAGCAGCCCGTACCCCCGGACTAGCGGGGGGGCCCACAATGAGCAGTTCTTC
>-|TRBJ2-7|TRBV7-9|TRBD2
CASSPTSGDLYEQYF
TGTGCCAGCAGCCCGACTAGCGGAGACCTCTACGAGCAGTACTTC
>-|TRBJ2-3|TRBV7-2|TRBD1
CASSLQGAGSSTDTQYF
TGTGCCAGCAGCTTACAGGGGGCGGGGAGTAGCACAGATACGCAGTATTTT
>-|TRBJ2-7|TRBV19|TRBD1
CASSYPRDRGANSEQYF
TGTGCCAGTAGTTACCCCCGGGACAGGGGGGCTAATAGCGAGCAGTACTTC
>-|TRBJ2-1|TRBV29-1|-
CSAEPSYNEQFF
TGCAGCGCTGAGCCCTCCTACAATGAGCAGTTCTTC
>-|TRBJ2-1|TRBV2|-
CASSQQGYNEQFF
TGTGCCAGCAGTCAACAGGGATACAATGAGCAGTTCTTC
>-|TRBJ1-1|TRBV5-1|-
CASSLVGWGAEAFF
TGCGCCAGCAGCTTGGTTGGTTGGGGGGCAGAAGCTTTCTTT
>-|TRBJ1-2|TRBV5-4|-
CASSLAGWGSKGYTF
TGTGCCAGCAGCTTGGCCGGATGGGGATCCAAGGGCTACACCTTC
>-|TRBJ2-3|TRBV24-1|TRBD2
CATGLAGTDTQYF
TGTGCCACCGGACTAGCAGGGACAGATACGCAGTATTTT
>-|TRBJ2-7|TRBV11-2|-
CASSPSRMDEQYF
TGTGCCAGCAGCCCGAGCCGGATGGACGAGCAGTACTTC
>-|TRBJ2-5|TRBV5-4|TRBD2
CASSLVLRGDQETQYF
TGTGCCAGCAGCTTGGTTTTGCGGGGGGACCAAGAGACCCAGTACTTC
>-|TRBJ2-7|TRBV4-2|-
CASSHLEGASYEQYF
TGTGCCAGCAGCCACCTGGAGGGGGCCTCCTACGAGCAGTACTTC
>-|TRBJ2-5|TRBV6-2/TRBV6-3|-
CASSYSRLGRGETQYF
TGTGCCAGCAGTTACTCTCGGTTAGGTCGCGGGGAGACCCAGTACTTC
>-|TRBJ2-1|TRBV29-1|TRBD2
CSPLAASSYNEQFF
TGCAGCCCGCTAGCGGCAAGCTCCTACAATGAGCAGTTCTTC
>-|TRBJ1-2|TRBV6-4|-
CASTPSFGNYGYTF
TGTGCCAGCACCCCGTCTTTTGGCAACTATGGCTACACCTTC
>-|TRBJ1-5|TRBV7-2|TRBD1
CASSLGQQGNQPQHF
TGTGCCAGCAGCTTAGGTCAACAGGGGAATCAGCCCCAGCATTTT
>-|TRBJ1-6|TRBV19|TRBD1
CASGQGGLNSPLHF
TGTGCCAGCGGCCAGGGGGGACTAAATTCACCCCTCCACTTT
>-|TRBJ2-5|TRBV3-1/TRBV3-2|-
CASSPWGAPQETQYF
TGTGCCAGCAGCCCCTGGGGGGCCCCTCAAGAGACCCAGTACTTC
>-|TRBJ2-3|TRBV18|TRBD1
CASSQDRGRTDTQYF
TGTGCCAGCTCTCAGGACAGGGGGCGGACAGATACGCAGTATTTT
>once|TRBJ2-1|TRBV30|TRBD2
CAWTHGTNTARDEQFF
TGTGCCTGGACCCACGGGACTAACACCGCACGCGATGAGCAGTTCTTC
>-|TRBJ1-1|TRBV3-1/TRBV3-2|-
CASSHIGGGNTEAFF
TGTGCCAGCAGCCATATCGGGGGGGGGAACACTGAAGCTTTCTTT
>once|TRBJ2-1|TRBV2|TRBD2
CASTSGGSYNEQFF
TGTGCCAGCACCTCGGGGGGTTCCTACAATGAGCAGTTCTTC
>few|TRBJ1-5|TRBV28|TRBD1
CASSLNRGSQPQHF
TGTGCCAGCAGTCTAAACAGGGGGAGTCAGCCCCAGCATTTT
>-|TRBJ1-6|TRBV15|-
CATSRRGDNSPLHF
TGTGCCACCAGCAGGCGGGGTGATAATTCACCCCTCCACTTT
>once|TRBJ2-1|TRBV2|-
CASRLTWQFF
TGTGCCAGCAGGCTGACATGGCAGTTCTTC
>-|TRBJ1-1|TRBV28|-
CASSLAAGAFF
TGTGCCAGCAGTTTAGCCGCTGGAGCTTTCTTT
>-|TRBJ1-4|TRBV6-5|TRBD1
CASSYSDRVINEKLFF
TGTGCCAGCAGTTACTCGGACAGGGTCATTAATGAAAAACTGTTTTTT
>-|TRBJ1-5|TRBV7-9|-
CASSLGLGQVNQPQHF
TGTGCCAGCAGCTTGGGTCTGGGGCAGGTCAATCAGCCCCAGCATTTT
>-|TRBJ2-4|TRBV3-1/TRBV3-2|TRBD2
CASSDSGGPAKNIQYF
TGTGCCAGCAGCGACTCGGGGGGGCCGGCCAAAAACATTCAGTACTTC
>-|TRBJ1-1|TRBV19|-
CASSIRVGARRAEAFF
TGTGCCAGTAGTATCAGGGTGGGAGCCCGGAGAGCTGAAGCTTTCTTT
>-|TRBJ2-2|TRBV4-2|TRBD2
CASSQPSSGANSGELFF
TGTGCCAGCAGCCAGCCGTCTAGCGGGGCGAATTCCGGGGAGCTGTTTTTT
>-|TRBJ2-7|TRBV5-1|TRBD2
CASSTGTSGPYEQYF
TGCGCCAGCAGCACGGGGACTAGCGGACCTTACGAGCAGTACTTC
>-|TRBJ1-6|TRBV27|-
CASSFKGVINNSPLHF
TGTGCCAGCAGTTTCAAGGGGGTGATTAATAATTCACCCCTCCACTTT
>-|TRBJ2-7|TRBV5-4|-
CASSLYHSTYEQYF
TGTGCCAGCAGCTTGTATCACAGCACCTACGAGCAGTACTTC
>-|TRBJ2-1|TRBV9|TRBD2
CASSPAGGHEQFF
TGTGCCAGCAGCCCGGCGGGGGGCCATGAGCAGTTCTTC
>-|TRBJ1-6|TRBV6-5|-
CASSYSGTQRNSPLHF
TGTGCCAGCAGTTACTCGGGCACCCAGAGAAATTCACCCCTCCACTTT
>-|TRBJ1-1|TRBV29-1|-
CSVEVAGGNTEAFF
TGCAGCGTTGAGGTGGCGGGGGGGAACACTGAAGCTTTCTTT
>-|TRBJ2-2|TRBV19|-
CASSISPSGALLYTGELFF
TGTGCCAGTAGTATTAGCCCCTCGGGGGCTCTCCTCTACACCGGGGAGCTGTTTTTT
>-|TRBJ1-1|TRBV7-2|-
CASSSGPMNTEAFF
TGTGCCAGCAGCTCGGGACCGATGAACACTGAAGCTTTCTTT
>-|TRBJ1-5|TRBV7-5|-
CVGKGSCNQLQHF
-
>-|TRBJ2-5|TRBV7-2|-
CASSLEAGEETQYF
TGTGCCAGCAGCTTAGAGGCAGGGGAAGAGACCCAGTACTTC
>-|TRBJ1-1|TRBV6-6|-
CASSYSGATMNTEAFF
TGTGCCAGCAGTTACTCGGGGGCTACGATGAACACTGAAGCTTTCTTT
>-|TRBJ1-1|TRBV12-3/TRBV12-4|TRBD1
CASGDRGSTEAFF
TGTGCCAGCGGGGACAGGGGTTCCACTGAAGCTTTCTTT
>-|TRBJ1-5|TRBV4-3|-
CASSQEVSRDQPQHF
TGCGCCAGCAGCCAAGAAGTGAGTCGGGACCAGCCCCAGCATTTT
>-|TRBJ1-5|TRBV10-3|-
CAISPGRDGNQPQHF
TGTGCCATCAGTCCAGGGCGGGATGGCAATCAGCCCCAGCATTTT
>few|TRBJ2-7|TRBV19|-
CASTTSRGATSAYEQYF
TGTGCCAGTACAACCTCAAGAGGCGCTACCTCCGCCTACGAGCAGTACTTC